Listed here are 29 T cell receptor beta chains from one sample, sequenced in a study of identical twins. One entry per CDR3 protein, called by TCRdb with MiXCR from the 5' RACE reads. The data contain about 530,000 distinct CDR3 sequences, 13% to 15% of them singletons. This same sample was also taken into another study, of yellow fever vaccine responses in identical twins.

Sequenced input: CD4+ T cells sorted from blood. The receptors stem from a woman younger than 30 in good health.

The chain employs TRBV12-3 or TRBV12-4 and TRBJ2-7, with a tentative D call TRBD2 (6 bases). Trimming removed 5 bases at V and 2 bases at J, with 13 bases between. There are 14 residues in the CDR3. CDR3 sequence reads: CASSPRDGAYEQYF. DNA of the CDR3: TGTGCCAGCAGTCCGCGGGACGGGGCCTACGAGCAGTACTTC.

As concerns this clonotype: This clone may be a read error of a much larger clone one base away. The gene calls are TRBV12-3 or TRBV12-4 and TRBJ2-2; D ambiguous. The CDR3 loop spans 14 amino acids. Trimming shortened V by 5 bases and J by 4 bases, and 11 bases separated the two germline ends. The CDR3 DNA is TGTGCCAGCAGTATTTTTGGATCCACCGGGGAGCTGTTTTTT. Its translation: CASSIFGSTGELFF.

This chain connects TRBV11-2 to TRBJ2-7, with 7 bases fitting TRBD2. CDR1 and CDR2 from the germline V gene are SGHAT and FQNNGV. The CDR3 is 14 amino acids. After removal of 5 bases from V and 3 bases from J, the junction contained 7 bases not matched to a gene. The CDR3 here is CASSPGLLDYEQYF. The CDR3 nucleotides read TGTGCCAGCAGCCCGGGACTATTAGACTACGAGCAGTACTTC.

This clonotype has more than one count but fewer than ten. V is TRBV9 and J is TRBJ1-1; D uncertain. Trimming cost V 4 bases and J 2 bases, with 12 bases left between them. Germline V gives CDR1 SGDLS, CDR2 YYNGEE. This CDR3 contains 14 residues. The CDR3, as DNA: TGTGCCAGCAGCCCCGGACCCGGAAACACTGAAGCTTTCTTT. As protein: CASSPGPGNTEAFF. The variable domain in full, completed from reference TRBV9 and TRBJ1-1, reads DSGVTQTPKHLITATGQRVTLRCSPRSGDLSVYWYQQSLDQGLQFLIQYYNGEERAKGNILERFSAQQFPDLHSELNLSSLELGDSALYFCASSPGPGNTEAFFGQGTRLTVV.

This clonotype showed up just a few times. The rearrangement links TRBV7-3 to TRBJ2-2; D is perhaps TRBD2 (5 bases). Germline V lookup: CDR1 SGHTA, CDR2 FQGTGA. This CDR3 contains 15 residues. V was pared by 0 bases and J by 3 bases, with 8 bases between. The CDR3 protein is CASSLTSDHTGELFF. The CDR3 bases are TGTGCCAGCAGCTTAACTAGCGATCACACCGGGGAGCTGTTTTTT.

The chain is built from TRBV20-1 and TRBJ1-3; D is ambiguous. V was shortened by 3 bases and J by 0 bases, with 9 bases between the two germline ends. Germline V gives CDR1 DFQATT, CDR2 SNEGSKA (reference sequence). The CDR3 has 14 amino acids. The CDR3 is CSASRLYSGNTIYF. The CDR3 DNA is TGCAGTGCTAGTCGTCTATACTCTGGAAACACCATATATTTT.

Comments on this clonotype: The junction departs from germline at one end; a sequencing error may be responsible. This sequence joins TRBV25-1 and TRBJ2-3; D gene unclear. This CDR3 has 14 amino acids. Germline assignment: CDR1 MGHDK and CDR2 SYGVNS. The CDR3 loop reads CASSEFGRTDTQYF. The CDR3 DNA reads as TGTGCCAGCAGTGAATTTGGGCGCACAGACACGCAGTATTTT.

This clonotype was picked up many times. The rearrangement joins TRBV10-3 to TRBJ2-1; D not resolved. Germline CDR1 reads ENHRY; CDR2 reads SYGVKD. Trimming shortened V by 1 base and J by 6 bases, and 10 bases separated the two germline ends. The CDR3 runs to 14 residues. Here the CDR3 DNA reads TGTGCCATCAGTGAGTTTGTGACCCTCAATGAGCAGTTCTTC. It codes for CAISEFVTLNEQFF.

This clonotype was observed a handful of times. The junction differs from germline at one of its ends, possibly a read error. The chain carries TRBV4-2 and TRBJ2-5; maybe TRBD2 (6 bases). This CDR3 is built from 16 residues. The germline gives CDR1 LGHNA, CDR2 YNFKEQ. As DNA, the CDR3 is TGTGCCACCAGCCAAGATCTTGCTAGCGTTGGGGAGACCCAGTACTTC. This encodes CATSQDLASVGETQYF.

The chain carries TRBV29-1 and TRBJ1-1, with 9 bases aligning to TRBD1. The CDR3 totals 14 residues. Germline values: CDR1 SQVTM, CDR2 ANQGSEA. The V segment lost 4 bases and the J segment 1 base; nucleotides outside the gene matches: 4. This chain's CDR3 is CSVGTGVSNTEAFF. CDR3 sequence (DNA): TGCAGCGTTGGGACAGGGGTATCGAACACTGAAGCTTTCTTT.

This clonotype has a handful of counts. The chain couples TRBV7-9 to TRBJ2-7, with 9 bases that match TRBD1. The CDR3 has 15 amino acids. The J segment lost 5 bases and the V segment lost 4 bases, leaving 9 bases of the junction unmatched. The germline gives CDR1 SEHNR, CDR2 FQNEAQ (reference sequence). CDR3 bases: TGTGCCAGCAGCTACTGGACAGGGGTGACGCACGAGCAGTACTTC. Its translation is CASSYWTGVTHEQYF.

The chain joins TRBV2 to TRBJ2-1; TRBD2 matches 8 bases. The junction had 6 bases not matched to a gene; V was cut back by 5 bases and J by 12 bases. The CDR3 extends over 12 amino acids. Germline V CDR1 and CDR2: SNHLY, FYNNEI. The CDR3, as DNA: TGTGCCAGCAGTCGTCTCGCGGGAGGGCAGTTCTTC. It translates to CASSRLAGGQFF.

The chain uses TRBV18 and TRBJ2-1, with unresolved D. The CDR3 is 17 amino acids. Germline V gene lookup returns CDR1 KGHSH and CDR2 LQKENI. Trimming left V 0 bases short and J 0 bases short, with 12 bases between. The CDR3 DNA is TGTGCCAGCTCACCACCGGGGTCCATGAGCTCCTACAATGAGCAGTTCTTC. Its translation is CASSPPGSMSSYNEQFF.

The chain joins TRBV6-1 to TRBJ2-7, with 7 bases fitting TRBD1. Germline V gives CDR1 MNHNS, CDR2 SASEGT. CDR3 size: 15 residues. With 7 bases clipped from V and 0 bases from J, the junction kept 9 bases outside the gene matches. The CDR3 loop reads CASTRSRDSSYEQYV. The CDR3 DNA reads as TGTGCCAGCACCCGATCCCGGGACAGCTCCTACGAGCAGTACGTC.

This clonotype was picked up a small number of times. This chain uses TRBV20-1 with TRBJ1-1; possible D gene TRBD1, 5 bases. This CDR3 contains 13 residues. Trimming removed 6 bases from V and 3 bases from J, with 14 bases in between. The germline V gene encodes CDR1 DFQATT and CDR2 SNEGSKA (reference sequence). CDR3 nucleotide sequence: TGCAGTGCCAGCCGGGGGGTGGACACTGAAGCTTTCTTT. Translating it yields CSASRGVDTEAFF.

The rearrangement joins TRBV12-3 or TRBV12-4 to TRBJ2-6; D gene ambiguous. V lost 7 bases and J lost 0, with 13 bases in between. This CDR3 has 16 amino acids. In DNA, the CDR3 is TGTGCCAGCACCCCCCGGTCGGGCTCTGGGGCCAACGTCCTGACTTTC. Residues: CASTPRSGSGANVLTF.

The table lists this clonotype with a few counts. This rearrangement joins TRBV5-5 to TRBJ2-2; D is ambiguous. The germline CDR1 and CDR2 sequences are SGHKS and YYEKEE (reference sequence). V was clipped by 1 base and J by 7 bases, with 14 bases between them. This CDR3 has 15 amino acids. The DNA of the CDR3 is TGTGCCAGCAGCTTGCTGCTCCTGGGGAACGGGGAGCTGTTTTTT. Its protein is CASSLLLLGNGELFF. Supplemented by reference TRBV5-5 and TRBJ2-2, the full variable domain reads DAGVTQSPTHLIKTRGQQVTLRCSPISGHKSVSWYQQVLGQGPQFIFQYYEKEERGRGNFPDRFSARQFPNYSSELNVNALLLGDSALYLCASSLLLLGNGELFFGEGSRLTVL.

This clonotype was recorded a few times. The chain's CDR3 is CASSQGSGQGLYGYTF. CDR3 sequence (DNA): TGTGCCAGCAGCCAAGGGTCGGGACAGGGACTTTATGGCTACACCTTC. This sequence joins TRBV4-2 and TRBJ1-2, with TRBD1 matching over 9 bases. V gave up 1 base and J gave up 5 bases; unmatched junction bases: 8. Germline V CDR1 and CDR2: LGHNA, YNFKEQ. The CDR3 runs to 16 residues.

This chain connects TRBV12-3 or TRBV12-4 to TRBJ2-6, with no clear D. CDR3 size: 19 residues. With 0 bases removed from V and 4 bases from J, the gap between germline ends came to 19 bases. This chain's CDR3 is CASSLAWSRLPGGANVLTF. The DNA of the CDR3 is TGTGCCAGCAGTTTAGCGTGGTCCAGACTCCCGGGCGGGGCCAACGTCCTGACTTTC.

V gene TRBV25-1 combines with J gene TRBJ2-1; D is undetermined. Trimming shortened V by 1 base and J by 9 bases, and 7 bases separated the two germline ends. CDR1 is MGHDK and CDR2 is SYGVNS in the germline V gene. The CDR3 has 12 amino acids. The CDR3 protein is CASSESSSEQFF. The CDR3 nucleotides read TGTGCCAGCAGTGAATCAAGCAGTGAGCAGTTCTTC.

The chain joins TRBV20-1 to TRBJ2-7, with D unresolved. The V end was cut by 4 bases, the J end by 0 bases, with 13 bases between. This CDR3 has 14 residues. Germline V CDR1 and CDR2: DFQATT, SNEGSKA (reference sequence). The CDR3 DNA reads TGCAGTGCTAATCTGGGATCCAGCTCCTACGAGCAGTACGTC. Residues: CSANLGSSSYEQYV.

The chain joins TRBV27 to TRBJ2-1, with 14 nucleotides matching TRBD2. From germline, CDR1 is MNHEY and CDR2 SMNVEV (reference sequence). The CDR3 is 15 amino acids. Germline trimming cut 5 bases from V and 9 bases from J; bases unmatched to any gene: 6. The CDR3 nucleotides read TGTGCCAGCAGTAAGGGACTAGCGGGAGCTTTTGAGCAGTTCTTC. This gives the protein CASSKGLAGAFEQFF.

This clonotype was seen more than once but under ten times. The V and J genes are TRBV12-3 or TRBV12-4 and TRBJ2-1; D is unclear. V gave up 2 bases and J gave up 3 bases, with 11 bases separating them. This CDR3 region has 15 residues. The CDR3 DNA reads TGTGCCAGCAGTTTATTGGCAGAGAACTACAATGAGCAGTTCTTC. Translated: CASSLLAENYNEQFF.

This clonotype was recorded at least ten times. This sequence joins TRBV12-3 or TRBV12-4 and TRBJ2-5, with 12 bases that match TRBD2. This CDR3 contains 15 residues. V shed 7 bases and J 5 bases; nucleotides not matched to a gene: 8. The CDR3 sequence is CASKLAGGRRETQYF. In DNA, the CDR3 is TGTGCCAGCAAACTAGCGGGAGGAAGGCGGGAGACCCAGTACTTC.

This clonotype was detected only a few times. The rearrangement links TRBV3-1 to TRBJ2-5, with a weak D call TRBD1 (6 bases). This CDR3 comprises 15 residues. CDR1 and CDR2 from the germline V gene are LGHDT and YNNKEL (reference sequence). The V end was cut by 3 bases, the J end by 4 bases, with 15 bases between. CDR3 coding DNA: TGTGCCAGCAGCCAGTATCAGGGGTTTGGAGAGACCCAGTACTTC. Translating gives CASSQYQGFGETQYF.

This clonotype came up a few times. This rearrangement joins TRBV29-1 to TRBJ1-1; unclear D gene. Germline CDR1 and CDR2: SQVTM and ANQGSEA. The V end lost 2 bases, the J end lost 5 bases, and 12 bases lay between the germline ends. The CDR3 is 13 amino acids. The DNA of the CDR3 is TGCAGCGTTGAAACACACACGAGGACTGAAGCTTTCTTT. This codes for CSVETHTRTEAFF.

The genes are TRBV12-3 or TRBV12-4 and TRBJ2-1; D ambiguous. The germline V and J ends were trimmed by 2 bases and 6 bases, with 8 bases remaining between them. The CDR3 is 13 residues long. This chain's CDR3 is CASSLLAANEQFF. In DNA, the CDR3 is TGTGCCAGCAGTTTACTGGCGGCCAATGAGCAGTTCTTC.

The chain joins TRBV5-1 to TRBJ1-1; 10 positions match TRBD1. With 2 bases clipped from V and 3 bases from J, the junction kept 4 bases outside the gene matches. This CDR3 comprises 15 residues. Germline CDR1 reads SGHRS; CDR2 reads YFSETQ. This CDR3 reads CASSFTGTGDTEAFF. The CDR3 DNA reads as TGCGCCAGCAGCTTTACCGGGACAGGGGACACTGAAGCTTTCTTT.

The table lists this clonotype with a few counts. An end of the junction differs from the germline gene, which may be a read error. The rearrangement links TRBV10-3 to TRBJ1-2; no firm D call. CDR3 length: 13 amino acids. Germline V gene data show CDR1 as ENHRY and CDR2 as SYGVKD. In DNA form, the CDR3 reads TGTGCCATCAGTGAGTCGCTTTCACCGGTGTGGAACTTC. Amino acids: CAISESLSPVWNF.